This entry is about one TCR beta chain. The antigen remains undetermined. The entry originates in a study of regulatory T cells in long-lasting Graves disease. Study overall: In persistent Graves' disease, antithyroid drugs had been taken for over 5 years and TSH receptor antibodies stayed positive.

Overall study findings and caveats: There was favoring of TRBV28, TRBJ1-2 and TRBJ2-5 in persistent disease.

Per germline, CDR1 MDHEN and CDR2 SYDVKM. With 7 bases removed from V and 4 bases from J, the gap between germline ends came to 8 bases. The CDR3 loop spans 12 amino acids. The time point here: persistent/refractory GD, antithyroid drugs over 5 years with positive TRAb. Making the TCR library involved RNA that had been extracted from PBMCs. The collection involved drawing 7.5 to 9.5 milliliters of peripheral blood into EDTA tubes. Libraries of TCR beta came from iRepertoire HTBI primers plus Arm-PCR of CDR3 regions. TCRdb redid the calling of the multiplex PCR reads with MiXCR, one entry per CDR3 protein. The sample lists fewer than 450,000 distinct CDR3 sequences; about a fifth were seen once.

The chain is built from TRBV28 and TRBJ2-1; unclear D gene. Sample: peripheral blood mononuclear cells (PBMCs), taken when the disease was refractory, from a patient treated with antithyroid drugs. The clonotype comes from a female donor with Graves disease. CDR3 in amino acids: CASTTPYNEQFF. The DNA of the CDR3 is TGTGCCAGCACGACACCTTACAATGAGCAGTTCTTC.